The 28 T cell receptor beta chains presented below share a single source sample, sequenced in a study of neurological immune-mediated disorders. TCRdb passed the 5' RACE reads through MiXCR, listing each CDR3 protein once. The sample includes tens of thousands of distinct CDR3 sequences, less than 4% of them seen just once. Sequenced material: PBMCs. These receptors came from a woman in her forties or fifties with multiple sclerosis.

The chain is built from TRBV7-9 and TRBJ2-7; 9 bases line up with TRBD1. With 2 bases clipped from V and 7 bases from J, the junction kept 15 bases outside the gene matches. CDR3 size: 17 residues. Germline assignment: CDR1 SEHNR and CDR2 FQNEAQ (reference sequence). CDR3 sequence (DNA): TGTGCCAGCAGCTTAACTCTACCGGGACAGGGCTTTTTAGAGCAGTACTTC. The encoded protein is CASSLTLPGQGFLEQYF.

At least ten counts were recorded for this clonotype. The chain carries TRBV27 and TRBJ1-5, with unresolved D. The CDR3 loop spans 13 amino acids. CDR1 is MNHEY and CDR2 is SMNVEV in the germline V gene (reference sequence). V dropped 3 bases and J dropped 5 bases, with 8 bases sitting between them. Here the CDR3 reads CASSLGWDQPQHF. The CDR3 DNA sequence: TGTGCCAGCAGTTTGGGGTGGGATCAGCCCCAGCATTTT.

This clonotype has ten or more counts. This rearrangement joins TRBV7-2 to TRBJ1-2, with D perhaps matching TRBD1 (6 bases). The CDR3 is 14 amino acids. V lost 9 bases to trimming and J lost 4 bases, with 18 bases between them. The germline V gene has CDR1 SGHTA and CDR2 FQGNSA. The DNA for the CDR3 is TGTGCCAGTTTTCTCCAGGGGAGGAGCTATGGCTACACCTTC. It encodes CASFLQGRSYGYTF.

This chain uses TRBV7-6 with TRBJ2-3; no reliable D call. Per the germline V gene, CDR1 is SGHVS and CDR2 is FNYEAQ. The CDR3 has 12 amino acids. The V end lost 3 bases, the J end lost 2 bases, and 3 bases lay between the germline ends. The CDR3 coding sequence is TGTGCCAGCAGCTTCTCCACAGATACGCAGTATTTT. It is translated as CASSFSTDTQYF.

This clonotype has at least ten counts. This chain uses TRBV7-2 with TRBJ1-4; tentatively, D is TRBD1 (6 bases). V shed 5 bases and J shed 10 bases, with 17 bases lying between them. Germline CDR1 reads SGHTA; CDR2 reads FQGNSA. The CDR3 runs 14 residues. CDR3: CASSPDRTVGKLFF. DNA for the CDR3: TGTGCCAGCAGCCCCGACAGGACAGTAGGAAAACTGTTTTTT.

This clonotype was counted ten times or more. V is TRBV29-1 and J is TRBJ2-7, with D perhaps being TRBD1 or TRBD2 (5 bases each). The CDR3 is made up of 14 amino acids. V lost 4 bases and J 3 bases, leaving 16 bases between the germline ends. The germline V gene encodes CDR1 SQVTM and CDR2 ANQGSEA. DNA for the CDR3: TGCAGCGTTGGGGTTGGGGGTTCCCTCTACGAGCAGTACTTC. Its translation: CSVGVGGSLYEQYF.

This clonotype has a count of ten or more. V is TRBV24-1 and J is TRBJ2-1, with a possible D match to TRBD2 (6 bases). Germline V lookup: CDR1 KGHDR, CDR2 SFDVKD. The V end was cut by 9 bases, the J end by 5 bases, with 16 bases between. The CDR3 sequence is 14 residues long. The CDR3 protein is CATSQVADDNEQFF. CDR3 nucleotides: TGTGCCACCTCCCAGGTAGCGGATGACAATGAGCAGTTCTTC.

This clonotype was picked up many times. This chain joins TRBV6-2 or TRBV6-3 and TRBJ2-7, with 7 bases matching TRBD1. Trimming removed 4 bases from V and 0 bases from J; junction bases left unmatched: 6. This CDR3 has 15 residues. Germline values: CDR1 MNHEY, CDR2 SVGEGT. CDR3 protein: CASSSPGQSSYEQYF. The CDR3 DNA reads TGTGCCAGCAGTTCTCCGGGACAGAGCTCCTACGAGCAGTACTTC.

Ten or more counts support this clonotype. The genes are TRBV5-1 and TRBJ2-7, with 8 bases fitting TRBD2. The CDR3 loop spans 15 amino acids. Trimming took 3 bases from V and 12 from J; bases not matched to a gene: 17. Germline CDR1 and CDR2: SGHRS and YFSETQ. As DNA, the CDR3 is TGCGCCAGCAGCTCCCTAGGAGCGGGAGCCAGCCAGCGGTACTTC. It is translated as CASSSLGAGASQRYF.

This clonotype was observed many times. The chain recombines TRBV7-8 with TRBJ1-4, with D tentatively TRBD1 (6 bases). The CDR3 loop spans 14 amino acids. V lost 6 bases to trimming and J lost 6 bases, with 14 bases between them. Germline V gene sequence: CDR1 SGHVS, CDR2 FQNEAQ. The DNA for the CDR3 is TGTGCCAGCAGGAGGACAGAGGGGCATGAAAAACTGTTTTTT. Translation gives CASRRTEGHEKLFF.

This clonotype has a count of ten or more. The chain uses TRBV7-9 and TRBJ1-1; TRBD1 is a possible D gene (6 bases). The germline V gene encodes CDR1 SEHNR and CDR2 FQNEAQ (reference sequence). Trimming shortened V by 2 bases and J by 3 bases, and 10 bases separated the two germline ends. The CDR3 loop spans 14 amino acids. The CDR3 DNA reads TGTGCCAGCAGCTTACGGGGGCACGACACTGAAGCTTTCTTT. This gives the protein CASSLRGHDTEAFF.

This clonotype showed up many times. CDR3 sequence: CSVLNLNIQYF. The DNA for the CDR3 is TGCAGCGTGCTCAATCTAAACATTCAGTACTTC. The rearrangement uses TRBV29-1 and TRBJ2-4, with D unclear. The germline V and J ends were trimmed by 6 bases and 6 bases, with 9 bases remaining between them. The CDR3 spans 11 residues. CDR1 is SQVTM, CDR2 ANQGSEA, per germline. Drawing the rest from reference TRBV29-1 and TRBJ2-4, the complete variable domain is SAVISQKPSRDICQRGTSLTIQCQVDSQVTMMFWYRQQPGQSLTLIATANQGSEATYESGFVIDKFPISRPNLTFSTLTVSNMSPEDSSIYLCSVLNLNIQYFGAGTRLSVL.

This clonotype was counted a few times. The chain is built from TRBV6-1 and TRBJ1-2; D possibly corresponds to TRBD1 (6 bases). Between the trimmed V and J ends, which lost 5 bases and 2 bases, there was a span of 12 bases. The CDR3 sequence is 14 residues long. Germline V gene sequence: CDR1 MNHNS, CDR2 SASEGT. CDR3 sequence reads: CASSWEQGNYGYTF. The DNA of the CDR3 is TGTGCCAGCAGTTGGGAACAGGGAAACTATGGCTACACCTTC.

This clonotype was counted many times. The CDR3 nucleotides are TGTGCCAGCAGTTTTTGGGGAGTAAATCAGCCCCAGCATTTT. The encoded protein is CASSFWGVNQPQHF. This chain links TRBV12-3 or TRBV12-4 with TRBJ1-5; D gene uncertain. This CDR3 spans 14 amino acids. V was shortened by 3 bases and J by 4 bases, with 10 bases between the two germline ends.

This clonotype was seen repeatedly, ten times or more. J is TRBJ2-2 and V is TRBV7-9; possibly TRBD1 or TRBD2 for D (5 bases each). Looked up from germline, CDR1 is SEHNR and CDR2 is FQNEAQ (reference sequence). This CDR3 has 16 residues. Trimming removed 5 bases from V and 3 bases from J, with 16 bases in between. CDR3 loop: CASSPLAGRDTGELFF. The CDR3 DNA is TGTGCCAGCAGCCCCTTGGCGGGCAGGGACACCGGGGAGCTGTTTTTT.

The sample holds many counts of this clonotype. The V and J genes are TRBV10-3 and TRBJ1-2, with 8 bases lining up with TRBD1. From germline, CDR1 is ENHRY and CDR2 SYGVKD. The CDR3 has 14 amino acids. V was clipped by 2 bases and J by 6 bases; unmatched bases: 5. The CDR3 DNA sequence: TGTGCCATCAGTGAGACCGGGACAGGAAATGGCTACACCTTC. Residues: CAISETGTGNGYTF.

The chain has TRBV6-6 and TRBJ2-7; D might be TRBD2 (5 bases). The CDR3 is made up of 14 amino acids. Trimming removed 5 bases from V and 3 bases from J, with 14 bases in between. Germline CDR1 is MNHNY and CDR2 is SVGAGI (reference sequence). The CDR3 DNA is TGTGCCAGCAGTCCCCGGGAAAGGGACTACGAGCAGTACTTC. This sequence encodes CASSPRERDYEQYF.

This clonotype was counted at least ten times. The chain carries TRBV6-6 and TRBJ1-5; D is perhaps TRBD1 (6 bases). Germline V gene lookup returns CDR1 MNHNY and CDR2 SVGAGI (reference sequence). V lost 0 bases, J lost 7 bases, and 10 bases lay in between. This CDR3 comprises 14 residues. The CDR3 here is CASSYSGGRQPQHF. In DNA form, the CDR3 reads TGTGCCAGCAGTTACTCGGGGGGGCGACAGCCCCAGCATTTT.

This clonotype came up many times. V usage is TRBV9 and J usage is TRBJ1-5; tentatively, D is TRBD1 (5 bases). This CDR3 spans 18 amino acids. Germline V gene data show CDR1 as SGDLS and CDR2 as YYNGEE. Trimming removed 0 bases from V and 7 bases from J, with 23 bases in between. CDR3 loop: CASSVEPAVEGARQPQHF. The CDR3 DNA reads as TGTGCCAGCAGCGTAGAACCCGCGGTTGAAGGGGCAAGGCAGCCCCAGCATTTT.

The chain carries TRBV6-5 and TRBJ2-1, with 8 bases fitting TRBD2. CDR1 and CDR2 (germline): MNHEY, SVGAGI. The ends lost 6 bases at V and 4 bases at J; junction bases unmatched: 8. The CDR3 covers 15 residues. The CDR3 nucleotides are TGTGCCAGCAGCTCCGGGACTAGAGAGTACAATGAGCAGTTCTTC. This gives the protein CASSSGTREYNEQFF.

This clonotype was observed at least ten times. This chain links TRBV6-6 with TRBJ2-7; D might be TRBD1 (6 bases). The ends were cut back, 6 bases at V and 9 bases at J, with 15 bases in the middle. Germline V gene data show CDR1 as MNHNY and CDR2 as SVGAGI (reference sequence). CDR3 size: 12 residues. CDR3 region: CASSLDSPAQYF. CDR3 DNA sequence: TGTGCCAGCAGCCTGGACAGCCCGGCGCAGTACTTC.

The chain has TRBV4-1 and TRBJ2-7; 11 nucleotides match TRBD2. This CDR3 contains 15 residues. Germline lookup yields CDR1 MGHRA and CDR2 YSYEKL. With 1 base clipped from V and 4 bases from J, the junction kept 3 bases outside the gene matches. The CDR3 loop is CASSQVGTSGYEQYF. Written as DNA, the CDR3 is TGCGCCAGCAGCCAAGTAGGGACTAGCGGTTACGAGCAGTACTTC.

About this clonotype: The final CDR3 position lacks the conserved phenylalanine or tryptophan, pointing to a likely read error. This rearrangement joins TRBV4-2 to TRBJ2-7; 8 bases are a match to TRBD2. V lost 2 bases to trimming and J lost 6 bases; unmatched junction nucleotides: 12. The CDR3 sequence is 16 residues long. Germline assignment: CDR1 LGHNA and CDR2 YNFKEQ. The CDR3 here is CASSQSAGVGFGEQYI. CDR3 in DNA: TGTGCCAGCAGCCAATCAGCGGGAGTAGGTTTCGGCGAGCAGTACATC.

This clonotype was observed many times. The V gene is TRBV29-1, the J gene TRBJ2-5; 7 positions agree with TRBD1. J lost 2 bases, V lost 7 bases, and 10 bases had no gene match. Germline lookup yields CDR1 SQVTM and CDR2 ANQGSEA. The CDR3 is 14 residues long. The CDR3 sequence is CSARPGQHQETQYF. The CDR3 DNA sequence: TGCAGCGCCCGACCGGGACAGCATCAAGAGACCCAGTACTTC.

The sample holds many counts of this clonotype. Here the CDR3 DNA reads TGTGCCAGCAGAAGGGCGGGACAGGGTGGTATCCCTGAAGCTTTCTTT. It specifies CASRRAGQGGIPEAFF. V and J are TRBV6-2 or TRBV6-3 and TRBJ1-1, with 9 bases matching TRBD1. The CDR3 spans 16 residues. After removal of 6 bases from V and 6 bases from J, the junction contained 14 bases not matched to a gene. From germline, CDR1 is MNHEY and CDR2 SVGEGT.

Turning to this clonotype: This may come from a read error, since a much larger clone is one base off. The gene calls are TRBV28 and TRBJ1-1, with D perhaps matching TRBD1 (6 bases). This CDR3 spans 14 amino acids. Deletions cut 3 bases from V and 5 bases from J, with 13 bases between. CDR1 is MDHEN and CDR2 is SYDVKM in the germline V gene. In DNA, the CDR3 is TGTGCCAGCAGTTTTGAGGAAAGGGGGACTGAAGCTTTCTTT. Residues: CASSFEERGTEAFF. The full variable domain, its missing parts supplied by reference TRBV28 and TRBJ1-1, is DVKVTQSSRYLVKRTGEKVFLECVQDMDHENMFWYRQDPGLGLRLIYFSYDVKMKEKGDIPEGYSVSREKKERFSLILESASTNQTSMYLCASSFEERGTEAFFGQGTRLTVV.

This clonotype has ten or more counts. The DNA of the CDR3 is TGTGCCAGCACTGTTAAAGAGACCCAGTACTTC. Its translation is CASTVKETQYF. This chain uses TRBV28 with TRBJ2-5, with D hard to call. The germline V gene has CDR1 MDHEN and CDR2 SYDVKM. This CDR3 has 11 amino acids. V was shortened by 7 bases and J by 3 bases, with 6 bases between the two germline ends.

Ten or more counts support this clonotype. This rearrangement joins TRBV20-1 to TRBJ1-2; D is perhaps TRBD1 (5 bases). Trimming stripped 6 bases from V and 2 bases from J, with 10 bases between. The CDR3 loop spans 12 amino acids. Germline-derived CDR1 and CDR2 are DFQATT and SNEGSKA (reference sequence). The CDR3, as DNA: TGCAGTGCGACGGGGGAGAACTATGGCTACACCTTC. As protein: CSATGENYGYTF.